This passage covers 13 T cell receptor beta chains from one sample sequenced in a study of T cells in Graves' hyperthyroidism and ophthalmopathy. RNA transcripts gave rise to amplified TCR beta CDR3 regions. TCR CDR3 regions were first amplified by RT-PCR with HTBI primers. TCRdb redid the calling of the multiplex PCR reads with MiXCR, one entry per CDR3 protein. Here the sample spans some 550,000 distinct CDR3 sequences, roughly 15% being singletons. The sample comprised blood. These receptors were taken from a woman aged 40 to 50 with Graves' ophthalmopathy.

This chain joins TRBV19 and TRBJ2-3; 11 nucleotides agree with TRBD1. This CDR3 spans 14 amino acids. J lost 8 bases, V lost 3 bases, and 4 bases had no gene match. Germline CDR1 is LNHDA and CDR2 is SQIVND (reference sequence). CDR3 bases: TGTGCCAGTAGTATCCGGACAGGGGGCCCTACGCAGTATTTT. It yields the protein CASSIRTGGPTQYF.

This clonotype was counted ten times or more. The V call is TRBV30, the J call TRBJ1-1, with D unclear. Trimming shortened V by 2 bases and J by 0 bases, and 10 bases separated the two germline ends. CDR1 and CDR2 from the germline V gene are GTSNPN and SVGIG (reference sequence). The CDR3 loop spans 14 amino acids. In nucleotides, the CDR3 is TGTGCCTGGAGTAACAGACTCATGAACACTGAAGCTTTCTTT. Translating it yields CAWSNRLMNTEAFF.

The CDR3 spells CASSTSSSSTDTQYF. DNA for the CDR3: TGCGCCAGCAGCACTAGCAGTTCTAGCACAGATACGCAGTATTTT. The rearrangement joins TRBV5-1 to TRBJ2-3, with D maybe TRBD2 (6 bases). V lost 4 bases and J lost 0, with 12 bases in between. Per the germline V gene, CDR1 is SGHRS and CDR2 is YFSETQ. The CDR3 contains 15 residues.

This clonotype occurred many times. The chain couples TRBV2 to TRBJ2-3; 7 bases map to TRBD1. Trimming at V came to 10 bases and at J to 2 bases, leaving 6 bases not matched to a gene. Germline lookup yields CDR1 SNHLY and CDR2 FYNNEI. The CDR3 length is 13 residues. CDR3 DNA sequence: TGTGCCACCAGGGGGTGGGACACAGATACGCAGTATTTT. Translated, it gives CATRGWDTDTQYF.

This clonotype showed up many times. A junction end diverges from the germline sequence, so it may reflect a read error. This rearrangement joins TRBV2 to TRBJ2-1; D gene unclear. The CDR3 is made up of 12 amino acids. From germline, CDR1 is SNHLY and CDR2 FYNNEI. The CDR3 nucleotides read TGTACCAGCAGACTTGGGGACAATGAGCAGTTCTTC. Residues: CTSRLGDNEQFF.

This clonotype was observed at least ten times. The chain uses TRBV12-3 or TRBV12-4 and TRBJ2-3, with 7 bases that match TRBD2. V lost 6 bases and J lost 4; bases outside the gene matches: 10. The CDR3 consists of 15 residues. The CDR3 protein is CASRLSAGAADTQYF. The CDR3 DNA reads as TGTGCCAGCAGGCTGAGCGCGGGAGCCGCAGATACGCAGTATTTT.

The CDR3 DNA reads as TGTGCCAGCAGGACAGCCCCCCCTGAAGCTTTCTTT. It codes for CASRTAPPEAFF. This chain connects TRBV6-1 to TRBJ1-1; tentative D call: TRBD1 (5 bases). The CDR3 is made up of 12 amino acids. CDR1 MNHNS and CDR2 SASEGT come from the germline V gene. With 6 bases removed from V and 6 bases from J, the gap between germline ends came to 11 bases.

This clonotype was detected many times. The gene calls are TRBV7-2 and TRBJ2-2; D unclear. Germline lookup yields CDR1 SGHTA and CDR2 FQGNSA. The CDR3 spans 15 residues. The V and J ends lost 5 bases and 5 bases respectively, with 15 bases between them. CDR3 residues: CASSQTHSRTGELFF. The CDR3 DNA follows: TGTGCCAGCAGCCAAACCCACTCAAGGACCGGGGAGCTGTTTTTT.

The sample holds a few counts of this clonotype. As DNA, the CDR3 is TGCAGCGTCCGAGAGGTGGGGGGGGGGGAGCAGTACTTC. Encoded protein: CSVREVGGGEQYF. The J gene is TRBJ2-7, the V gene TRBV29-1; the match to TRBD2 covers 7 bases. Trimming at V came to 6 bases and at J to 7 bases, leaving 12 bases not matched to a gene. CDR1 SQVTM and CDR2 ANQGSEA come from the germline V gene. The CDR3 runs to 13 residues.

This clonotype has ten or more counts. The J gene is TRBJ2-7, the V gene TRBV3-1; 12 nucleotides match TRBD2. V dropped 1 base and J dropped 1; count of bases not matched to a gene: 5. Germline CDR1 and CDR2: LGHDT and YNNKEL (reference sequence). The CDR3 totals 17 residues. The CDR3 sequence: CASSQVGGLAGSYEQYF. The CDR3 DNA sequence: TGTGCCAGCAGCCAAGTAGGAGGACTAGCGGGATCCTACGAGCAGTACTTC.

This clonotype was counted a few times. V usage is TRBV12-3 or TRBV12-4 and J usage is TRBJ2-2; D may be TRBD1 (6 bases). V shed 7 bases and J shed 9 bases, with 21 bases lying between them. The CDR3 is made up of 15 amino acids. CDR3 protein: CASIPGQGIVRELFF. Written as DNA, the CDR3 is TGTGCCAGCATCCCGGGGCAGGGGATCGTCCGGGAGCTGTTTTTT.

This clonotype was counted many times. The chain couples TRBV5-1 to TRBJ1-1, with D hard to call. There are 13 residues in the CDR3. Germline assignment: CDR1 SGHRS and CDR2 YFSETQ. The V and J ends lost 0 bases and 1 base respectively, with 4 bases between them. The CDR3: CASSLDQNTEAFF. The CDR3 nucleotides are TGCGCCAGCAGCTTGGACCAGAACACTGAAGCTTTCTTT. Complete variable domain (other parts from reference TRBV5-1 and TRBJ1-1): KAGVTQTPRYLIKTRGQQVTLSCSPISGHRSVSWYQQTPGQGLQFLFEYFSETQRNKGNFPGRFSGRQFSNSRSEMNVSTLELGDSALYLCASSLDQNTEAFFGQGTRLTVV.

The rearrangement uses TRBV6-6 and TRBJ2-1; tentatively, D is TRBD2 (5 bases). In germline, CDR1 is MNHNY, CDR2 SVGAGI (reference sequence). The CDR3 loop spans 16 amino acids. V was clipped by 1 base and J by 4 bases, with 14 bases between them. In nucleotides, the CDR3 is TGTGCCAGCAGTTACTATCGCCCCGAGGGTTACAATGAGCAGTTCTTC. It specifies CASSYYRPEGYNEQFF.